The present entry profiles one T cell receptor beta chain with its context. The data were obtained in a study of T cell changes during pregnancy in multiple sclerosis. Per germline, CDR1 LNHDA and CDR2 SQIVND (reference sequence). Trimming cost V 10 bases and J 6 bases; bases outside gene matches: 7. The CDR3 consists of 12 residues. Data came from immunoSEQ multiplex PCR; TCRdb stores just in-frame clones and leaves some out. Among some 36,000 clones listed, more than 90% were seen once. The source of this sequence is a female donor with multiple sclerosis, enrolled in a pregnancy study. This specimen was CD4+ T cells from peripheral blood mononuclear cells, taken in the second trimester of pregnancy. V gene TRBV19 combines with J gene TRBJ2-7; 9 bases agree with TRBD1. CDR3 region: CATRDRVFEQYF. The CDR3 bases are TGTGCCACCCGGGACAGGGTCTTCGAGCAGTACTTC. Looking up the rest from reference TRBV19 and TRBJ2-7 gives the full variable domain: DGGITQSPKYLFRKEGQNVTLSCEQNLNHDAMYWYRQDPGQGLRLIYYSQIVNDFQKGDIAEGYSVSREKKESFPLTVTSAQKNPTAFYLCATRDRVFEQYFGPGTRLTVT.